This T cell receptor (beta chain) emerged from a study of naive and memory T cell subsets. CMV status came from CD4+ T cell IFNgamma after overnight CMV lysate stimulation of fresh PBMCs. General study points: In CD4 and CD8 cells, diversity dropped from naive through EMRA. TCR counts from RNA may reflect activation-linked expression changes. A few larger clonotypes appeared in naive repertoires, especially CD8, possibly memory cells re-expressing CD45RA. Over 85% of naive TCR sequences appeared only once, unlike memory subsets.

CDR1 and CDR2 (germline): GTSNPN, SVGIG (reference sequence). The CDR3 is 14 amino acids. A few counts support this clonotype. Its cognate antigen is unknown. The beta constant-region primer was an equimolar mix of two oligonucleotides covering TRBC1 and TRBC2. Nested alpha and beta constant-region primers with the SP2 primer drove four PCR rounds on ligated cDNA. TCRdb passed the UMI-ligation and nested PCR reads through MiXCR, listing each CDR3 protein once. The table shows about 99,000 distinct CDR3 sequences, with about 14% occurring only once. This chain uses TRBV30 with TRBJ2-5; 10 bases map to TRBD1. The sample consisted of naive CD8+ T cells from blood. The clonotype was recovered from a human donor in good health. The CDR3 is CAGGRDRGWETQYF. The CDR3 nucleotides read TGTGCTGGAGGTCGGGACAGGGGATGGGAGACCCAGTACTTC.